One sample yielded the 23 T cell receptor beta chains listed below, sequenced in a study of blood T cell repertoires in COVID-19 (TCRdb year 2020). Library preparation employed the immunoSEQ multiplex PCR assay. TCRdb's version of the immuneACCESS table is confined to in-frame rearrangements and falls short of the full clone set. An unresolved V gene accounts for under half of the shortfall where checked; the remainder is of unknown origin. Within this sample are some 87,000 clones, with around 92% of them counted one time only. Roughly 5.9% of the sample rests with the top ten. What was sequenced was peripheral blood. These receptor sequences come from a woman in her sixties or seventies with active COVID-19.

The V and J genes are TRBV2 and TRBJ2-3; D is possibly TRBD2 (5 bases). Germline CDR1 SNHLY, CDR2 FYNNEI. This CDR3 region has 14 residues. V was cut by 3 bases and J by 4 bases, with 11 bases left in between. CDR3: CASSDARAADTQYF. Here the CDR3 DNA reads TGTGCCAGCAGTGATGCGAGGGCGGCAGATACGCAGTATTTT.

CDR3 region: CASSLAIRGTYEQYF. The CDR3 nucleotides read TGTGCCAGCAGCTTAGCGATACGGGGTACCTACGAGCAGTACTTC. The chain uses TRBV7-2 and TRBJ2-7, with a weak D call TRBD2 (5 bases). Germline assignment: CDR1 SGHTA and CDR2 FQGNSA. Trimming removed 0 bases from V and 2 bases from J, with 11 bases in between. The CDR3 covers 15 residues.

The rearrangement uses TRBV3-1 (or the pseudogene TRBV3-2) and TRBJ2-2; D might be TRBD2 (6 bases). The ends were cut back, 7 bases at V and 4 bases at J, with 16 bases in the middle. The CDR3 runs 15 residues. The germline V gene has CDR1 LGHDT and CDR2 YNNKEL (reference sequence). CDR3 sequence (DNA): TGTGCCAGCAAAACGGGGGATTGGGGCACCGGGGAGCTGTTTTTT. This encodes CASKTGDWGTGELFF.

This rearrangement joins TRBV7-2 to TRBJ2-1; TRBD2 matches at 9 bases. Germline assignment: CDR1 SGHTA and CDR2 FQGNSA. Trimming at V came to 5 bases and at J to 9 bases, leaving 8 bases not matched to a gene. CDR3 length: 14 residues. CDR3 amino acids: CASSPSGTSGEQFF. The CDR3 bases are TGTGCCAGCAGCCCTAGCGGGACTAGTGGTGAGCAGTTCTTC.

The genes are TRBV5-1 and TRBJ2-2; TRBD1 is a possible D gene (6 bases). Germline CDR1 and CDR2: SGHRS and YFSETQ. V gave up 1 base and J gave up 7 bases, with 17 bases separating them. This CDR3 has 16 amino acids. The CDR3 sequence is CASSLSGQLGVGELFF. The CDR3 region has the DNA TGCGCCAGCAGCTTGTCTGGACAGCTGGGAGTCGGGGAGCTGTTTTTT.

The chain is built from TRBV10-1 and TRBJ2-3; 10 positions match TRBD2. The CDR3 consists of 16 residues. The V gene end was trimmed by 5 bases and the J gene end by 0 bases; junction bases not matched to a gene: 5. The germline CDR1 and CDR2 sequences are WNHNN and SYGVQD (reference sequence). The CDR3 sequence is CASSRTSGSSTDTQYF. In nucleotides, the CDR3 is TGCGCCAGCAGTAGGACTAGCGGATCTAGCACAGATACGCAGTATTTT.

This clone was counted once. The chain recombines TRBV6-6 with TRBJ2-2, with unresolved D. The V gene lost 5 bases and the J gene lost 5 bases, with 12 bases spanning the gap. Germline V gene sequence: CDR1 MNHNY, CDR2 SVGAGI (reference sequence). CDR3 length equals 14 residues. The CDR3 DNA is TGTGCCAGCAGTCCTAAACTGAGTACCGGGGAGCTGTTTTTT. This codes for CASSPKLSTGELFF.

CDR3 in DNA: TGTGCCACGACCCCGACTAGCGGGACTGACAATGAGCAGTTCTTC. Translation gives CATTPTSGTDNEQFF. The chain combines TRBV10-3 with TRBJ2-1; 11 bases fit TRBD2. The length of the CDR3 is 15 residues. With V trimmed by 10 bases and J by 5 bases, 10 bases remained unmatched. The V gene's germline CDR1 is ENHRY and CDR2 SYGVKD.

The CDR3 coding sequence is TGTGCCACCAGTGATTTAGGCCTAGAAGAGACCCAGTACTTC. Amino acid sequence: CATSDLGLEETQYF. The chain recombines TRBV24-1 with TRBJ2-5; D call uncertain. The CDR3 loop spans 14 amino acids. V was cut by 1 base and J by 3 bases, with 8 bases left in between. CDR1 is KGHDR, CDR2 SFDVKD, per germline.

The chain recombines TRBV3-1 (or the pseudogene TRBV3-2) with TRBJ1-6; D is ambiguous. The ends were cut back, 0 bases at V and 14 bases at J, with 11 bases in the middle. The length of the CDR3 is 13 residues. The germline gives CDR1 LGHDT, CDR2 YNNKEL (reference sequence). CDR3 sequence (DNA): TGTGCCAGCAGCCAAGACCCACAGAGTACCCTCCACTTT. Protein: CASSQDPQSTLHF.

This clone showed up just once. V usage is TRBV12-5 and J usage is TRBJ2-1; D is undetermined. The V and J ends lost 2 bases and 0 bases respectively, with 8 bases between them. This CDR3 has 15 residues. Looked up from germline, CDR1 is LGHNT and CDR2 is FRNRAP. CDR3 in DNA: TGTGCTAGTGGTTTGCGCAAGAGCTCCTACAATGAGCAGTTCTTC. It encodes CASGLRKSSYNEQFF. The full variable domain, its missing parts supplied by reference TRBV12-5 and TRBJ2-1, is DARVTQTPRHKVTEMGQEVTMRCQPILGHNTVFWYRQTMMQGLELLAYFRNRAPLDDSGMPKDRFSAEMPDATLATLKIQPSEPRDSAVYFCASGLRKSSYNEQFFGPGTRLTVL.

The V gene is TRBV19, the J gene TRBJ2-1; TRBD1 agrees at 7 bases. V lost 4 bases, J lost 6 bases, and 6 bases stayed unmatched. The germline CDR1 and CDR2 sequences are LNHDA and SQIVND (reference sequence). This CDR3 has 14 residues. The CDR3 region has the DNA TGTGCCAGTAGTACGGACAGGCGCCTCAATGAGCAGTTCTTC. This translates into CASSTDRRLNEQFF.

The chain recombines TRBV5-5 with TRBJ1-1; a weak D match, TRBD1 (6 bases). Germline lookup yields CDR1 SGHKS and CDR2 YYEKEE (reference sequence). The CDR3 has 14 amino acids. V was trimmed by 2 bases and J by 0 bases, leaving 8 bases between them. CDR3 protein: CASSLQGVNTEAFF. In nucleotides, the CDR3 is TGTGCCAGCAGCTTACAGGGCGTGAACACTGAAGCTTTCTTT.

The V gene is TRBV24-1, the J gene TRBJ1-5; D not resolved. This CDR3 contains 14 residues. V lost 4 bases and J lost 4, with 10 bases in between. Germline CDR1 reads KGHDR; CDR2 reads SFDVKD. This CDR3 is CATSEKGSNQPQHF. The CDR3 DNA reads TGTGCCACCAGTGAAAAAGGGAGTAATCAGCCCCAGCATTTT.

The genes are TRBV6-5 and TRBJ1-4; TRBD1 matches 7 bases. The CDR3 sequence is 14 residues long. J lost 4 bases, V lost 5 bases, and 4 bases had no gene match. Per germline, CDR1 MNHEY and CDR2 SVGAGI. The DNA for the CDR3 is TGTGCCAGCAGTAAGGGACAGCGTAATGAAAAACTGTTTTTT. As protein: CASSKGQRNEKLFF.

The count of this clone is one. The chain couples TRBV2 to TRBJ2-7, with D perhaps matching TRBD2 (6 bases). CDR1 and CDR2 (germline): SNHLY, FYNNEI. This CDR3 has 15 amino acids. Deletions cut 4 bases from V and 2 bases from J, with 15 bases between. The CDR3 here is CASSVWQGGTYEQYF. The CDR3 DNA sequence: TGTGCCAGCAGTGTTTGGCAGGGAGGCACCTACGAGCAGTACTTC.

This chain uses TRBV11-2 with TRBJ2-7, with 7 bases lining up with TRBD1. This CDR3 comprises 15 residues. Germline CDR1 and CDR2: SGHAT and FQNNGV. V lost 2 bases to trimming and J lost 9 bases; unmatched junction nucleotides: 13. The CDR3 is CASSLRQGSLNGQYF. The CDR3, as DNA: TGTGCCAGCAGCTTAAGACAGGGTTCCCTCAATGGGCAGTACTTC.

The chain uses TRBV9 and TRBJ2-1, with a tentative D call TRBD2 (5 bases). The CDR3 sequence is 14 residues long. Germline CDR1 and CDR2: SGDLS and YYNGEE. Trimming pared 2 bases from V and 5 bases from J, leaving 11 bases between. DNA for the CDR3: TGTGCCAGCAGCGTGACTACCAGGAACAATGAGCAGTTCTTC. It codes for CASSVTTRNNEQFF.

The genes are TRBV6-2 or TRBV6-3 and TRBJ2-5, with 8 nucleotides matching TRBD2. J lost 1 base, V lost 0 bases, and 4 bases had no gene match. CDR1 is MNHEY and CDR2 is SVGEGT in the germline V gene. CDR3 length: 16 residues. The CDR3 sequence is CASSYSAGGPQETQYF. As DNA, the CDR3 is TGTGCCAGCAGTTACTCTGCGGGGGGCCCCCAAGAGACCCAGTACTTC.

For the CDR3, the DNA is TGTGCCACCAGCAGGGGGGGAGACACCGGGGAGCTGTTTTTT. Its protein product is CATSRGGDTGELFF. The chain links TRBV15 to TRBJ2-2, with D possibly matching TRBD2 (6 bases). This CDR3 region has 14 residues. Trimming took 3 bases from V and 3 from J, leaving 8 bases between them. Germline V gene sequence: CDR1 LNHNV, CDR2 YYDKDF (reference sequence).

The chain carries TRBV3-1 (or the pseudogene TRBV3-2) and TRBJ2-7, with 10 bases fitting TRBD2. The length of the CDR3 is 16 residues. V shed 4 bases, J shed 6 bases, and the junction held 12 bases outside the gene matches. Germline V CDR1 and CDR2: LGHDT, YNNKEL (reference sequence). The CDR3 reads CASSPRPLAGVFEQYF. The CDR3 DNA sequence: TGTGCCAGCAGCCCGCGGCCCCTAGCGGGAGTCTTCGAGCAGTACTTC.

This chain connects TRBV28 to TRBJ1-2; D is possibly TRBD1 (5 bases). Trimming shortened V by 2 bases and J by 7 bases, and 11 bases separated the two germline ends. Germline loops: CDR1 MDHEN, CDR2 SYDVKM. This CDR3 comprises 13 residues. This chain's CDR3 is CASSLRGPPGYTF. The CDR3 coding sequence is TGTGCCAGCAGTTTAAGGGGCCCCCCTGGCTACACCTTC.

The V gene is TRBV6-5, the J gene TRBJ2-1; TRBD2 matches at 8 bases. Germline CDR1 reads MNHEY; CDR2 reads SVGAGI. The CDR3 runs 15 residues. With 8 bases clipped from V and 3 bases from J, the junction kept 9 bases outside the gene matches. The CDR3 DNA reads as TGTGCCAGCGGGGACCGGGGGGGCAGCTACAATGAGCAGTTCTTC. It codes for CASGDRGGSYNEQFF.